The 32 T cell receptor beta chains reported below all come from one sample, sequenced in a study of control samples from healthy donors and cancer patients. Produced via immunoSEQ multiplex PCR; TCRdb's table is partial and in-frame only. The table includes 90,000 to 100,000 clones, approximately 90% detected once. Specimen: blood. All receptors come from a woman aged 18-35 years in good health.

The J gene is TRBJ1-1, the V gene TRBV10-3; a weak D match, TRBD1 (5 bases). There are 16 residues in the CDR3. Germline V gene lookup returns CDR1 ENHRY and CDR2 SYGVKD. The V end lost 5 bases, the J end lost 3 bases, and 19 bases lay between the germline ends. The CDR3 is CAISSARGTRDTEAFF. DNA of the CDR3: TGTGCCATCAGTTCCGCACGGGGCACACGCGACACTGAAGCTTTCTTT.

The CDR3 spells CASSLLTGTEAFF. The DNA for the CDR3 is TGTGCCAGCAGCTTATTGACGGGCACTGAAGCTTTCTTT. The chain uses TRBV7-9 and TRBJ1-1; the D is unclear. CDR1 and CDR2 from the germline V gene are SEHNR and FQNEAQ (reference sequence). V was pared by 2 bases and J by 4 bases, with 8 bases between. The CDR3 runs 13 residues.

V and J are TRBV12-3 or TRBV12-4 and TRBJ1-2, with D uncertain. Trimming left V 6 bases short and J 6 bases short, with 14 bases between. CDR3 length: 13 residues. The CDR3 protein is CASRTQDVDGYTF. CDR3 sequence (DNA): TGTGCCAGCAGAACGCAGGACGTCGATGGCTACACCTTC.

The rearrangement links TRBV6-5 to TRBJ1-5, with D possibly being TRBD1 (5 bases). The V and J ends lost 5 bases and 1 base respectively, with 12 bases between them. Germline V gene sequence: CDR1 MNHEY, CDR2 SVGAGI. The CDR3 is 15 residues long. The CDR3 spells CASSLQGGSNQPQHF. The CDR3 DNA sequence: TGTGCCAGCAGTCTCCAGGGTGGAAGCAATCAGCCCCAGCATTTT.

Only one count was recorded for this clone. This chain links TRBV27 with TRBJ2-7; 7 nucleotides align to TRBD1. The J segment lost 7 bases and the V segment lost 6 bases, leaving 12 bases of the junction unmatched. Germline values: CDR1 MNHEY, CDR2 SMNVEV (reference sequence). This CDR3 has 14 residues. CDR3 protein: CASRPTGPPREQYF. For the CDR3, the DNA is TGTGCCAGCAGACCGACAGGGCCTCCTCGGGAGCAGTACTTC.

The rearrangement links TRBV5-8 to TRBJ1-2, with a weak D call TRBD1 (6 bases). V lost 4 bases and J lost 6, with 22 bases in between. CDR1 SGHTS and CDR2 YDEGEE come from the germline V gene. This CDR3 contains 16 residues. The CDR3 reads CASSGTPLDPFHGYTF. The CDR3 region has the DNA TGTGCCAGCAGCGGGACACCGCTAGACCCCTTCCATGGCTACACCTTC.

This chain uses TRBV5-8 with TRBJ2-3; 7 nucleotides line up with TRBD2. CDR3 size: 15 residues. Germline V gene lookup returns CDR1 SGHTS and CDR2 YDEGEE. Trimming at V came to 4 bases and at J to 1 base, leaving 6 bases not matched to a gene. The chain's CDR3 is CASSRRAGGTDTQYF. The CDR3 DNA sequence: TGTGCCAGCAGCCGCCGGGCGGGGGGCACAGATACGCAGTATTTT. The variable domain in full, with the rest retrieved from reference TRBV5-8 and TRBJ2-3, is EAGVTQSPTHLIKTRGQQATLRCSPISGHTSVYWYQQALGLGLQFLLWYDEGEERNRGNFPPRFSGRQFPNYSSELNVNALELEDSALYLCASSRRAGGTDTQYFGPGTRLTVL.

J is TRBJ1-1 and V is TRBV12-5; TRBD1 matches at 8 bases. Looked up from germline, CDR1 is LGHNT and CDR2 is FRNRAP. This CDR3 is 13 amino acids long. The J segment lost 12 bases and the V segment lost 6 bases, leaving 12 bases of the junction unmatched. CDR3 DNA: TGTGCTAGTGGGGCATCCGGACAGGGTATACCTTTCTTT. This translates into CASGASGQGIPFF.

This chain uses TRBV18 with TRBJ2-6, with D possibly being TRBD2 (6 bases). V was cut by 6 bases and J by 0 bases, with 18 bases left in between. This CDR3 comprises 18 residues. In germline, CDR1 is KGHSH, CDR2 LQKENI. CDR3: CASSPRLIGSSGANVLTF. The DNA of the CDR3 is TGTGCCAGCTCTCCCAGACTTATCGGGAGCTCTGGGGCCAACGTCCTGACTTTC. The whole variable domain, filled in from reference TRBV18 and TRBJ2-6, reads NAGVMQNPRHLVRRRGQEARLRCSPMKGHSHVYWYRQLPEEGLKFMVYLQKENIIDESGMPKERFSAEFPKEGPSILRIQQVVRGDSAAYFCASSPRLIGSSGANVLTFGAGSRLTVL.

This rearrangement joins TRBV6-1 to TRBJ2-1, with 10 bases that match TRBD2. CDR1 and CDR2 from the germline V gene are MNHNS and SASEGT. This CDR3 contains 15 residues. V trimming: 4 bases; J trimming: 7 bases; junction bases outside the gene matches: 7. The CDR3 is CASSVAGGNINEQFF. The DNA for the CDR3 is TGTGCCAGCAGTGTAGCGGGGGGCAATATAAATGAGCAGTTCTTC.

The chain employs TRBV9 and TRBJ1-6; no reliable D call. CDR1 and CDR2 (germline): SGDLS, YYNGEE. With 0 bases removed from V and 6 bases from J, the gap between germline ends came to 7 bases. This CDR3 comprises 14 residues. CDR3 protein: CASSVAEINSPLHF. The CDR3 nucleotides read TGTGCCAGCAGCGTAGCGGAGATTAATTCACCCCTCCACTTT. The whole variable domain, filled in from reference TRBV9 and TRBJ1-6, reads DSGVTQTPKHLITATGQRVTLRCSPRSGDLSVYWYQQSLDQGLQFLIQYYNGEERAKGNILERFSAQQFPDLHSELNLSSLELGDSALYFCASSVAEINSPLHFGNGTRLTVT.

V and J are TRBV7-3 and TRBJ2-1; D gene ambiguous. The CDR3 has 11 amino acids. V gave up 6 bases and J gave up 9 bases, with 9 bases separating them. The germline CDR1 and CDR2 sequences are SGHTA and FQGTGA. The CDR3 sequence: CASRGMGEQFF. CDR3 coding DNA: TGTGCCAGCAGAGGAATGGGTGAGCAGTTCTTC.

The chain has TRBV6-5 and TRBJ1-6; 9 bases fit TRBD1. The CDR3 covers 14 residues. Trimming removed 4 bases from V and 7 bases from J; junction bases left unmatched: 2. Germline CDR1 reads MNHEY; CDR2 reads SVGAGI. CDR3 protein: CASSFDRGNSPLHF. CDR3 DNA sequence: TGTGCCAGCAGTTTCGACAGGGGGAATTCACCCCTCCACTTT.

The chain carries TRBV3-1 (or the pseudogene TRBV3-2) and TRBJ1-3, with no clear D. Deletions cut 4 bases from V and 4 bases from J, with 11 bases between. Germline lookup yields CDR1 LGHDT and CDR2 YNNKEL (reference sequence). This CDR3 spans 14 amino acids. The CDR3 region is CASSPQGSGNTIYF. CDR3 sequence (DNA): TGTGCCAGCAGCCCGCAAGGGTCCGGAAACACCATATATTTT.

The rearrangement links TRBV25-1 to TRBJ1-3; D ambiguous. The length of the CDR3 is 15 residues. V lost 6 bases, J lost 0 bases, and 12 bases lay in between. Germline loops: CDR1 MGHDK, CDR2 SYGVNS. The CDR3 protein is CASSPNRDSGNTIYF. The CDR3 DNA reads TGTGCCAGCAGCCCGAACCGGGACTCTGGAAACACCATATATTTT.

This chain joins TRBV23-1 and TRBJ2-4; the D gene could be TRBD1 or TRBD2 (6 bases each). TRBV23-1 is an ORF, and what it does is uncertain. This CDR3 region has 17 residues. V lost 8 bases, J lost 2 bases, and 22 bases lay in between. In DNA, the CDR3 is TGCGCCAGCCCAACAACATGGGGGGCAGGGTCCAAAAACATTCAGTACTTC. It yields the protein CASPTTWGAGSKNIQYF.

The chain has TRBV5-4 and TRBJ2-6; D uncertain. This CDR3 has 14 residues. Germline V lookup: CDR1 SGHNT, CDR2 YYREEE (reference sequence). The ends were cut back, 9 bases at V and 0 bases at J, with 10 bases in the middle. The CDR3 here is CATARSSGANVLTF. The CDR3 DNA reads as TGTGCCACCGCCCGGAGCTCTGGGGCCAACGTCCTGACTTTC.

J is TRBJ1-2 and V is TRBV27; TRBD1 agrees at 10 bases. V lost 5 bases, J lost 0 bases, and 3 bases stayed unmatched. The V gene's germline CDR1 is MNHEY and CDR2 SMNVEV (reference sequence). The length of the CDR3 is 15 residues. The CDR3 DNA reads as TGTGCCAGCAGTAACGGACAGGGGGCTAACTATGGCTACACCTTC. It specifies CASSNGQGANYGYTF.

J is TRBJ1-2 and V is TRBV29-1, with TRBD1 identical over 7 bases. This CDR3 contains 14 residues. Germline V lookup: CDR1 SQVTM, CDR2 ANQGSEA. J lost 6 bases, V lost 7 bases, and 14 bases had no gene match. The CDR3: CSGGGPRAWDGYTF. The CDR3 nucleotides read TGCAGCGGAGGGGGCCCCAGGGCGTGGGATGGCTACACCTTC.

The chain joins TRBV7-9 to TRBJ2-5; possible D gene TRBD2, 5 bases. The V and J ends lost 5 bases and 2 bases respectively, with 15 bases between them. The CDR3 length is 15 residues. The germline gives CDR1 SEHNR, CDR2 FQNEAQ (reference sequence). The CDR3 here is CASSPLSGLQETQYF. In nucleotides, the CDR3 is TGTGCCAGCAGCCCACTCTCGGGGTTGCAAGAGACCCAGTACTTC.

The chain joins TRBV5-1 to TRBJ1-1, with 10 bases lining up with TRBD1. V was pared by 4 bases and J by 4 bases, with 4 bases of the junction left unmatched. Germline values: CDR1 SGHRS, CDR2 YFSETQ. The CDR3 loop spans 14 amino acids. Here the CDR3 DNA reads TGCGCCAGCAGCGGGGACAGGGGAGGCACTGAAGCTTTCTTT. It translates to CASSGDRGGTEAFF.

The chain combines TRBV10-3 with TRBJ1-5; 7 positions agree with TRBD1. The CDR3 is 15 residues long. Germline assignment: CDR1 ENHRY and CDR2 SYGVKD. V lost 3 bases, J lost 2 bases, and 4 bases stayed unmatched. The CDR3 nucleotides are TGTGCCATCAGTGAACAGGGGAGAGGCAATCAGCCCCAGCATTTT. Translating gives CAISEQGRGNQPQHF.

This clone was seen only a few times. The V gene is TRBV5-5, the J gene TRBJ2-1; D could derive from TRBD1 or TRBD2 (6 bases each). Germline V gives CDR1 SGHKS, CDR2 YYEKEE (reference sequence). Deletions cut 2 bases from V and 8 bases from J, with 14 bases between. The CDR3 has 14 residues. The CDR3 nucleotides are TGTGCCAGCAGCTTACGGGGGCCCGGCGATGAGCAGTTCTTC. Protein sequence: CASSLRGPGDEQFF. Variable domain in full (rest from reference TRBV5-5 and TRBJ2-1): DAGVTQSPTHLIKTRGQQVTLRCSPISGHKSVSWYQQVLGQGPQFIFQYYEKEERGRGNFPDRFSARQFPNYSSELNVNALLLGDSALYLCASSLRGPGDEQFFGPGTRLTVL.

CDR3: CASSFADREYNEQFF. CDR3 DNA sequence: TGTGCCAGCAGTTTCGCGGACAGAGAATACAATGAGCAGTTCTTC. The V gene is TRBV27, the J gene TRBJ2-1; the D gene is possibly TRBD1 (6 bases). The V and J ends lost 3 bases and 4 bases respectively, with 13 bases between them. This CDR3 comprises 15 residues. The germline gives CDR1 MNHEY, CDR2 SMNVEV (reference sequence).

The CDR3 sequence: CAQRSLGLAGGPAKNIQYF. In DNA, the CDR3 is TGTGCCCAGCGCTCCTTAGGTCTAGCGGGGGGCCCAGCCAAAAACATTCAGTACTTC. The gene calls are TRBV2 and TRBJ2-4; 11 bases fit TRBD2. Germline V gene lookup returns CDR1 SNHLY and CDR2 FYNNEI. The V segment lost 11 bases and the J segment 0 bases; nucleotides outside the gene matches: 18. The CDR3 is 19 amino acids.

The chain carries TRBV5-8 and TRBJ2-1, with a possible D match to TRBD2 (6 bases). Germline values: CDR1 SGHTS, CDR2 YDEGEE. With 0 bases removed from V and 7 bases from J, the gap between germline ends came to 17 bases. The CDR3 contains 16 residues. CDR3 DNA sequence: TGTGCCAGCAGCTTGGGTCACGGGACTCGAGAAAATGAGCAGTTCTTC. Translated, it gives CASSLGHGTRENEQFF.

The rearrangement uses TRBV10-1 and TRBJ1-4; D unresolved. V gave up 6 bases and J gave up 5 bases, with 10 bases separating them. The CDR3 has 13 amino acids. Germline lookup yields CDR1 WNHNN and CDR2 SYGVQD (reference sequence). The CDR3 here is CASSRTTNEKLFF. The CDR3 region has the DNA TGCGCCAGCAGCCGGACCACCAATGAAAAACTGTTTTTT.

This clone was picked up one time. The rearrangement links TRBV4-2 to TRBJ1-2; D is perhaps TRBD1 (5 bases). The germline V gene has CDR1 LGHNA and CDR2 YNFKEQ. The CDR3 runs 16 residues. Between the trimmed V and J ends, which lost 0 bases and 0 bases, there was a span of 11 bases. Written as DNA, the CDR3 is TGTGCCAGCAGCCAAGATCCAGGGATGCCTAACTATGGCTACACCTTC. It translates to CASSQDPGMPNYGYTF.

The chain joins TRBV11-2 to TRBJ1-2; the D gene is possibly TRBD1 (6 bases). V was pared by 3 bases and J by 2 bases, with 13 bases between. The CDR3 totals 15 residues. The germline V gene encodes CDR1 SGHAT and CDR2 FQNNGV. The CDR3 sequence: CASSFRPGQNYGYTF. CDR3 sequence (DNA): TGTGCCAGCAGCTTTCGCCCCGGACAGAACTATGGCTACACCTTC.

This clone was seen a handful of times. The chain has TRBV2 and TRBJ2-7; D assignment may be TRBD1 or TRBD2 (6 bases each). From germline, CDR1 is SNHLY and CDR2 FYNNEI. The CDR3 is made up of 16 amino acids. Between the trimmed V and J ends, which lost 3 bases and 1 base, there was a span of 16 bases. This CDR3 is CASSEWWGARSYEQYF. The CDR3 bases are TGTGCCAGCAGTGAGTGGTGGGGGGCTAGGTCCTACGAGCAGTACTTC.

The chain joins TRBV29-1 to TRBJ1-2, with D possibly TRBD1 on 5 matching bases. This CDR3 region has 11 residues. Germline V gene lookup returns CDR1 SQVTM and CDR2 ANQGSEA. V lost 6 bases to trimming and J lost 4 bases, with 9 bases between them. The CDR3 bases are TGCAGCGTGGAGGGGCTCTATGGCTACACCTTC. It specifies CSVEGLYGYTF.

The chain joins TRBV5-6 to TRBJ1-6; 8 positions match TRBD1. Trimming took 0 bases from V and 7 from J; bases not matched to a gene: 3. Looked up from germline, CDR1 is SGHDT and CDR2 is YYEEEE. This CDR3 contains 15 residues. The CDR3 DNA reads TGTGCCAGCAGCTTGGGACAGGGGAACAATTCACCCCTCCACTTT. This codes for CASSLGQGNNSPLHF.